The 13 T cell receptor beta chains presented below share a single source sample, sequenced in a study of lung T cells in sarcoidosis with Löfgren's syndrome. TCRdb recomputed calls from the reads with MiXCR, one row per CDR3 protein. This sample has roughly 7,800 distinct CDR3 sequences, with roughly 21% found just once. Sequencing used CD4+ T cells from bronchoalveolar lavage fluid. The receptor set was obtained from a human donor with sarcoidosis (Löfgren's syndrome or another form), or a control subject (not recorded which).

In this sample, this clonotype is medium-sized. J is TRBJ1-1 and V is TRBV28, with TRBD1 matching 11 bases. The CDR3 is made up of 14 amino acids. J was trimmed by 3 bases and V by 4 bases; bases with no gene match: 1. Germline CDR1 is MDHEN and CDR2 is SYDVKM. The CDR3 DNA follows: TGTGCCAGCAGTTGGACAGGGGGCGACACTGAAGCTTTCTTT. This codes for CASSWTGGDTEAFF.

This clonotype is labeled medium-sized. V usage is TRBV5-6 and J usage is TRBJ2-3; D remains unclear. In germline, CDR1 is SGHDT, CDR2 YYEEEE. Deletions cut 1 base from V and 3 bases from J, with 3 bases between. The CDR3 is 12 residues long. CDR3 sequence reads: CASSLTTDTQYF. Here the CDR3 DNA reads TGTGCCAGCAGCTTGACAACAGATACGCAGTATTTT.

The table lists this clonotype with many counts. J is TRBJ2-4 and V is TRBV7-2; weak D call: TRBD2 (6 bases). Per the germline V gene, CDR1 is SGHTA and CDR2 is FQGNSA. Trimming stripped 5 bases from V and 0 bases from J, with 11 bases between. The length of the CDR3 is 15 residues. The CDR3 DNA sequence: TGTGCCAGCAGCCACTCAGCGGGAGCCAAAAACATTCAGTACTTC. Encoded protein: CASSHSAGAKNIQYF.

With respect to this clonotype: A much larger clone differs from this one at a single base, so this may be a read error. V usage is TRBV20-1 and J usage is TRBJ2-3, with 10 bases that match TRBD2. The germline V gene encodes CDR1 DFQATT and CDR2 SNEGSKA (reference sequence). This CDR3 has 14 amino acids. DNA for the CDR3: TGCAGTGCCCCCCGGACTAGCGGCACAGATACGCAGAATTTT. This sequence encodes CSAPRTSGTDTQNF.

This clonotype was found a few times. The chain recombines TRBV5-1 with TRBJ1-1, with D uncertain. The CDR3 sequence is 13 residues long. Germline CDR1 and CDR2: SGHRS and YFSETQ. Trimming stripped 0 bases from V and 1 base from J, with 4 bases between. CDR3 coding DNA: TGCGCCAGCAGCTTGGAAAGGAACACTGAAGCTTTCTTT. It translates to CASSLERNTEAFF.

This chain joins TRBV3-1 and TRBJ2-7, with 9 bases matching TRBD1. Germline CDR1 and CDR2: LGHDT and YNNKEL (reference sequence). This CDR3 comprises 13 residues. V trimming: 5 bases; J trimming: 6 bases; junction bases outside the gene matches: 5. CDR3: CASSATGGPEQYF. The CDR3 DNA reads as TGTGCCAGCAGCGCTACAGGGGGCCCCGAGCAGTACTTC.

V is TRBV9 and J is TRBJ1-6, with TRBD1 as a possible D gene (5 bases). Trimming stripped 3 bases from V and 8 bases from J, with 6 bases between. This CDR3 is 12 amino acids long. CDR1 is SGDLS, CDR2 YYNGEE, per germline. CDR3 in DNA: TGTGCCAGCAGCGAAGGGGATTCACCCCTCCACTTT. Amino acids: CASSEGDSPLHF.

In this sample, this clonotype turned up many times. The rearrangement links TRBV5-1 to TRBJ2-3; 8 positions agree with TRBD2. CDR3 length: 15 residues. V trimming: 4 bases; J trimming: 2 bases; junction bases outside the gene matches: 6. Germline assignment: CDR1 SGHRS and CDR2 YFSETQ. CDR3 nucleotides: TGCGCCAGCAGCCCAGGCGGGGGGCCCACAGATACGCAGTATTTT. The encoded protein is CASSPGGGPTDTQYF.

This clonotype is judged medium-sized. V is TRBV15 and J is TRBJ2-1; 13 nucleotides match TRBD2. The CDR3 loop spans 16 amino acids. Germline trimming cut 1 base from V and 7 bases from J; bases unmatched to any gene: 4. From germline, CDR1 is LNHNV and CDR2 YYDKDF (reference sequence). CDR3 sequence: CATSRGTSGGLNEQFF. The CDR3 DNA sequence: TGTGCCACCAGCAGAGGGACTAGCGGGGGATTGAATGAGCAGTTCTTC.

With respect to this clonotype: A read error is likely, as this CDR3 ends without the conserved phenylalanine or tryptophan. CDR3 sequence (DNA): TGTGCCAGCAGCCAAACAGGGGACGAGCAGTACCTC. Protein product: CASSQTGDEQYL. The V gene is TRBV3-1, the J gene TRBJ2-7, with 7 bases aligning to TRBD1. Germline CDR1 LGHDT, CDR2 YNNKEL (reference sequence). The V gene end was trimmed by 2 bases and the J gene end by 5 bases; junction bases not matched to a gene: 0. The CDR3 loop spans 12 amino acids.

With regard to this clonotype: A much bigger clone sits one base away, suggesting this may be a read error. CDR3 sequence reads: CASSVEYESYEQYF. The CDR3 DNA sequence: TGTGCCAGCAGTGTTGAGTATGAGTCCTACGAGCAGTACTTC. The rearrangement joins TRBV6-5 to TRBJ2-7; D is ambiguous. This CDR3 region has 14 residues. Germline V gives CDR1 MNHEY, CDR2 SVGAGI. V was trimmed by 5 bases and J by 1 base, leaving 12 bases between them.

This clonotype is classed as medium-sized. The V and J genes are TRBV6-1 and TRBJ1-6; D remains unclear. From germline, CDR1 is MNHNS and CDR2 SASEGT. V lost 2 bases and J lost 9, with 14 bases in between. The CDR3 is 15 amino acids. This CDR3 is CASSETLPPGSPLHF. DNA for the CDR3: TGTGCCAGCAGTGAAACGTTACCTCCCGGTTCACCCCTCCACTTT.

Worth noting for this clonotype: Since a much larger clone is just one base distant, this may be a read error. Given the absence of the conserved phenylalanine or tryptophan at the CDR3 end, a read error is likely. The J gene is TRBJ1-3, the V gene TRBV10-3; D call uncertain. The CDR3 spans 13 residues. Trimming took 6 bases from V and 4 from J, leaving 10 bases between them. Germline CDR1 and CDR2: ENHRY and SYGVKD. Here the CDR3 DNA reads TGTGCCATCAGGGATGCCGAAGGAAACACCATATATATT. It is translated as CAIRDAEGNTIYI.